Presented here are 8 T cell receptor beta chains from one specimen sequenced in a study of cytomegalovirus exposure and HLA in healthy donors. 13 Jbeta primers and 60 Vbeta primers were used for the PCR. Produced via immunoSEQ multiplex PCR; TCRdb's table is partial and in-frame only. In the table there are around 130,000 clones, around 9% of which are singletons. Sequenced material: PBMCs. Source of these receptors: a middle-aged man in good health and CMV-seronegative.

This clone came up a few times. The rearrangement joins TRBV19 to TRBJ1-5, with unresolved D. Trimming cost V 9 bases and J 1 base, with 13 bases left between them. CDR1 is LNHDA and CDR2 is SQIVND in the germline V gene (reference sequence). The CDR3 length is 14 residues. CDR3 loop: CASTRGWSNQPQHF. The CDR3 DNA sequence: TGTGCCAGCACGCGGGGTTGGAGCAATCAGCCCCAGCATTTT.

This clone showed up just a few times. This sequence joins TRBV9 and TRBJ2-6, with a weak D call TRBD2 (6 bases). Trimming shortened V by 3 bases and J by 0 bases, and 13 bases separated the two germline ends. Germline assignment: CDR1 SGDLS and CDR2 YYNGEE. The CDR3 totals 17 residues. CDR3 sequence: CASSGGALNSGANVLTF. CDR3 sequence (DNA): TGTGCCAGCAGCGGCGGGGCTTTGAACTCTGGGGCCAACGTCCTGACTTTC.

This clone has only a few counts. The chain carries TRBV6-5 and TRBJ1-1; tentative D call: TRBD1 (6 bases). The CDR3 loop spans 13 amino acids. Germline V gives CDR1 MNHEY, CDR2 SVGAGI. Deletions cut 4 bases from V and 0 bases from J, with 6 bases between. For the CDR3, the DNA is TGTGCCAGCAGTTGGGACATGAACACTGAAGCTTTCTTT. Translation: CASSWDMNTEAFF.

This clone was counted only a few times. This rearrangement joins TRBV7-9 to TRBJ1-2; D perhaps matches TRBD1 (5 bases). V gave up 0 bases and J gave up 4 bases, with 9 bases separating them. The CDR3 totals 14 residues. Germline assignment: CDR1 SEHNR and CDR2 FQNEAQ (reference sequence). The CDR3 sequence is CASSLASGSYGYTF. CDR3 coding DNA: TGTGCCAGCAGCTTAGCGTCAGGGTCCTATGGCTACACCTTC.

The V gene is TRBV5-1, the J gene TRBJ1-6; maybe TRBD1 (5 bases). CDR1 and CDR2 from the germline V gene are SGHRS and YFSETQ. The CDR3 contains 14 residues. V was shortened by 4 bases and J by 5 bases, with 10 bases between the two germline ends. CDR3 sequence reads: CASSTGTDNSPLHF. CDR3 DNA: TGCGCCAGCAGCACCGGGACTGATAATTCACCCCTCCACTTT. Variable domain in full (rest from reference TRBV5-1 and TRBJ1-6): KAGVTQTPRYLIKTRGQQVTLSCSPISGHRSVSWYQQTPGQGLQFLFEYFSETQRNKGNFPGRFSGRQFSNSRSEMNVSTLELGDSALYLCASSTGTDNSPLHFGNGTRLTVT.

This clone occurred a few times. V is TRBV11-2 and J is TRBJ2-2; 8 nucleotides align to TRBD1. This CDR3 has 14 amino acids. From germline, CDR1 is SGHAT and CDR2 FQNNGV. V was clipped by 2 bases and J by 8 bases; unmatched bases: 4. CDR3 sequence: CASSLTGGTGELFF. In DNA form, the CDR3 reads TGTGCCAGCAGCTTAACAGGGGGGACGGGGGAGCTGTTTTTT.

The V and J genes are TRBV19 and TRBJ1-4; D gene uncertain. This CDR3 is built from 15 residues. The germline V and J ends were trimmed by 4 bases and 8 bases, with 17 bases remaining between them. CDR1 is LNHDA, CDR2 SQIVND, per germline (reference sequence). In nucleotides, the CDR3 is TGTGCCAGTAGTAAGTCGGGAGGAGTGGAGGAAAAACTGTTTTTT. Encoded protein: CASSKSGGVEEKLFF. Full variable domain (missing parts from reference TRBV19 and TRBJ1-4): DGGITQSPKYLFRKEGQNVTLSCEQNLNHDAMYWYRQDPGQGLRLIYYSQIVNDFQKGDIAEGYSVSREKKESFPLTVTSAQKNPTAFYLCASSKSGGVEEKLFFGSGTQLSVL.

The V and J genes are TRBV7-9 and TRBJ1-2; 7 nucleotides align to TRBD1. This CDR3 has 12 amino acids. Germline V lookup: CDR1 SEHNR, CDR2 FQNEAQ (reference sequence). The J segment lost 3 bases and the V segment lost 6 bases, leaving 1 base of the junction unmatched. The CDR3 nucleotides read TGTGCCAGCAGTCAGGGGGACTATGGCTACACCTTC. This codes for CASSQGDYGYTF.